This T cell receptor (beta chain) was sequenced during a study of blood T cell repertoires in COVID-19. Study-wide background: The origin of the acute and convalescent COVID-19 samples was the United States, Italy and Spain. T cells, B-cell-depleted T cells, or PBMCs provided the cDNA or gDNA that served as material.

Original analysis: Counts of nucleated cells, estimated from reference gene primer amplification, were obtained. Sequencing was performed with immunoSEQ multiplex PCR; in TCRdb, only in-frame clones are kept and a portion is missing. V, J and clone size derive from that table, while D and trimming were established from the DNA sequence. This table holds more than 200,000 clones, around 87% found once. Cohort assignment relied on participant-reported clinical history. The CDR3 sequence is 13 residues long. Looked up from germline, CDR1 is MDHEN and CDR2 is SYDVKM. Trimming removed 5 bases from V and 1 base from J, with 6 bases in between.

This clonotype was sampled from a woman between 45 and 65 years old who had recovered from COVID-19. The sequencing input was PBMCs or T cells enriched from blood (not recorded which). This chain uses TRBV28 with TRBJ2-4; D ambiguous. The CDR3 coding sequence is TGTGCCAGCAGTACAATGGCCAAAAACATTCAGTACTTC. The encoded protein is CASSTMAKNIQYF.